The next 28 T cell receptor beta chains were all read from a single sample in a study of blood T cell repertoires in COVID-19. The method was immunoSEQ multiplex PCR; TCRdb's version includes in-frame clones alone and lacks a portion of them. The repertoire holds 120,000 or so clones, 79% seen once, with about 40% in the top ten. Sequencing was performed on peripheral blood. These receptor sequences come from a man aged 35 to 55 with active or convalescent COVID-19.

This rearrangement joins TRBV10-3 to TRBJ2-1; 10 positions match TRBD2. J was trimmed by 8 bases and V by 2 bases; bases with no gene match: 6. Per germline, CDR1 ENHRY and CDR2 SYGVKD. The CDR3 is 15 amino acids. The CDR3 DNA follows: TGTGCCATCAGTGAGAATGGACTAGCGGCCGATGAGCAGTTCTTC. It specifies CAISENGLAADEQFF.

The chain employs TRBV5-1 and TRBJ1-1; D might be TRBD1 (6 bases). Deletions cut 2 bases from V and 0 bases from J, with 23 bases between. This CDR3 is built from 19 residues. Germline-derived CDR1 and CDR2 are SGHRS and YFSETQ. The CDR3 sequence: CASSLGLRTDLLMNTEAFF. As DNA, the CDR3 is TGCGCCAGCAGCTTAGGACTCAGGACAGACCTCCTCATGAACACTGAAGCTTTCTTT.

A single count supports this clone. The V call is TRBV7-2, the J call TRBJ1-6, with 7 positions matching TRBD1. This CDR3 is 14 amino acids long. Trimming removed 5 bases from V and 5 bases from J; junction bases left unmatched: 3. Per the germline V gene, CDR1 is SGHTA and CDR2 is FQGNSA. CDR3 protein: CASSQQGNNSPLHF. CDR3 bases: TGTGCCAGCAGCCAACAGGGGAATAATTCACCCCTCCACTTT.

The rearrangement links TRBV12-5 to TRBJ2-7, with D perhaps TRBD2 (6 bases). The V and J ends lost 5 bases and 6 bases respectively, with 20 bases between them. CDR1 is LGHNT and CDR2 is FRNRAP in the germline V gene. The CDR3 runs to 15 residues. CDR3 DNA: TGTGCTAGTGGTGGGAATCCTCCGCGGGGACTCGAGCAGTACTTC. Its protein product is CASGGNPPRGLEQYF.

J is TRBJ1-1 and V is TRBV29-1; D might be TRBD1 (5 bases). Germline V gene lookup returns CDR1 SQVTM and CDR2 ANQGSEA. Trimming shortened V by 4 bases and J by 1 base, and 13 bases separated the two germline ends. The CDR3 runs to 14 residues. CDR3 sequence (DNA): TGCAGCGTTGTCGCTCGGGGGGGGAACACTGAAGCTTTCTTT. Amino acids: CSVVARGGNTEAFF.

The J gene is TRBJ2-1, the V gene TRBV30, with 10 bases lining up with TRBD2. Germline assignment: CDR1 GTSNPN and CDR2 SVGIG (reference sequence). The CDR3 spans 13 residues. V trimming: 0 bases; J trimming: 9 bases; junction bases outside the gene matches: 2. The CDR3 here is CAWSVQRGGEQFF. Here the CDR3 DNA reads TGTGCCTGGAGTGTACAGCGGGGGGGTGAGCAGTTCTTC.

V and J are TRBV6-2 or TRBV6-3 and TRBJ2-1; a possible D gene is TRBD2 (7 bases). The CDR3 extends over 14 amino acids. Germline assignment: CDR1 MNHEY and CDR2 SVGEGT. Deletions cut 5 bases from V and 8 bases from J, with 16 bases between. The CDR3 spells CASSRWGGQDEQFF. The CDR3 DNA sequence: TGTGCCAGCAGTCGATGGGGGGGCCAAGATGAGCAGTTCTTC.

This clone has just one count. V and J are TRBV10-3 and TRBJ2-1, with D possibly matching TRBD2 (5 bases). Germline V gene sequence: CDR1 ENHRY, CDR2 SYGVKD. Trimming removed 6 bases at V and 5 bases at J, with 14 bases between. The CDR3 is 14 residues long. CDR3 in amino acids: CAISPDLVNNEQFF. In DNA form, the CDR3 reads TGTGCCATCAGCCCGGACTTGGTCAACAATGAGCAGTTCTTC.

V usage is TRBV5-1 and J usage is TRBJ2-3; D may be TRBD2 (5 bases). Germline lookup yields CDR1 SGHRS and CDR2 YFSETQ. Deletions cut 1 base from V and 0 bases from J, with 6 bases between. CDR3 size: 14 residues. CDR3 amino acids: CASSLLASTDTQYF. In nucleotides, the CDR3 is TGCGCCAGCAGCTTGTTAGCGAGCACAGATACGCAGTATTTT.

The chain is built from TRBV2 and TRBJ1-3; D perhaps matches TRBD1 (6 bases). The CDR3 totals 15 residues. Germline assignment: CDR1 SNHLY and CDR2 FYNNEI. Deletions cut 6 bases from V and 2 bases from J, with 14 bases between. CDR3 sequence reads: CASRQGSTAGNTIYF. Written as DNA, the CDR3 is TGTGCCAGCAGACAGGGCTCCACCGCTGGAAACACCATATATTTT.

The chain carries TRBV25-1 and TRBJ2-5; 7 bases map to TRBD2. With 1 base clipped from V and 5 bases from J, the junction kept 4 bases outside the gene matches. CDR3 length: 14 amino acids. Germline CDR1 reads MGHDK; CDR2 reads SYGVNS. Here the CDR3 reads CASSESGGRETQYF. CDR3 in DNA: TGTGCCAGCAGTGAATCCGGGGGGAGGGAGACCCAGTACTTC.

The chain has TRBV20-1 and TRBJ2-5, with D unclear. The V end lost 0 bases, the J end lost 10 bases, and 6 bases lay between the germline ends. There are 10 residues in the CDR3. Germline-derived CDR1 and CDR2 are DFQATT and SNEGSKA (reference sequence). CDR3 residues: CSARDVFQYF. The CDR3 nucleotides are TGCAGTGCTAGAGATGTATTCCAGTACTTC.

This clone has just a few counts. The rearrangement links TRBV6-2 or TRBV6-3 to TRBJ2-7, with 9 nucleotides matching TRBD1. J was trimmed by 4 bases and V by 2 bases; bases with no gene match: 3. The CDR3 is 14 residues long. Germline loops: CDR1 MNHEY, CDR2 SVGEGT. The DNA for the CDR3 is TGTGCCAGCAGTTACGCGGGACAGGGTTACGAGCAGTACTTC. It is translated as CASSYAGQGYEQYF.

This chain joins TRBV6-5 and TRBJ1-4; TRBD1 is a possible D gene (6 bases). CDR1 is MNHEY and CDR2 is SVGAGI in the germline V gene. This CDR3 has 13 residues. V was clipped by 8 bases and J by 8 bases, with 15 bases between them. This CDR3 reads CASGGGIGEKLFF. The DNA of the CDR3 is TGTGCCAGCGGGGGGGGCATAGGGGAAAAACTGTTTTTT.

The chain carries TRBV6-6 and TRBJ1-1, with D hard to call. CDR1 and CDR2 (germline): MNHNY, SVGAGI (reference sequence). V was trimmed by 4 bases and J by 6 bases, leaving 6 bases between them. This CDR3 region has 11 residues. The CDR3 DNA is TGTGCCAGCAGTTCCCTGTCTGAAGCTTTCTTT. This sequence encodes CASSSLSEAFF.

In nucleotides, the CDR3 is TGTGCCACCCGTCAAGGGGTCCTCACTTATGGCTACACCTTC. Its protein product is CATRQGVLTYGYTF. The gene calls are TRBV19 and TRBJ1-2; TRBD1 might be the D (5 bases). CDR3 length: 14 residues. The V gene lost 10 bases and the J gene lost 5 bases, with 20 bases spanning the gap. Germline loops: CDR1 LNHDA, CDR2 SQIVND (reference sequence).

J is TRBJ1-6 and V is TRBV3-1 (or the pseudogene TRBV3-2); 9 bases align to TRBD1. Unmatched junction bases numbered 5, after V lost 2 bases and J lost 9 bases. The CDR3 loop spans 15 amino acids. The germline CDR1 and CDR2 sequences are LGHDT and YNNKEL (reference sequence). CDR3 DNA sequence: TGTGCCAGCAGCCAAAACCCGACAGGGGGTTCACCCCTCCACTTT. As protein: CASSQNPTGGSPLHF.

The rearrangement links TRBV5-6 to TRBJ1-1; 7 bases match TRBD1. Per germline, CDR1 SGHDT and CDR2 YYEEEE. CDR3 length equals 13 residues. Trimming removed 4 bases from V and 5 bases from J; junction bases left unmatched: 5. The CDR3, as DNA: TGTGCCAGCAGCCGGGACAGCAGGACTGAAGCTTTCTTT. This gives the protein CASSRDSRTEAFF.

This clone came up once. V gene TRBV9 combines with J gene TRBJ2-7; TRBD2 is a possible D gene (6 bases). The V gene lost 0 bases and the J gene lost 1 base, with 11 bases spanning the gap. The CDR3 has 15 residues. The germline gives CDR1 SGDLS, CDR2 YYNGEE. CDR3 sequence: CASSVASVPSYEQYF. CDR3 DNA sequence: TGTGCCAGCAGCGTAGCTAGCGTACCGTCCTACGAGCAGTACTTC.

This clone was recorded at least ten times. The V call is TRBV5-6, the J call TRBJ2-7; possibly TRBD1 for D (6 bases). CDR1 is SGHDT, CDR2 YYEEEE, per germline. The ends were cut back, 5 bases at V and 0 bases at J, with 15 bases in the middle. CDR3 size: 15 residues. CDR3 sequence reads: CASREQGRVSYEQYF. For the CDR3, the DNA is TGTGCCAGCAGGGAACAGGGCCGAGTCTCCTACGAGCAGTACTTC.

V and J are TRBV30 and TRBJ1-2; D is uncertain. V shed 5 bases and J shed 5 bases, with 9 bases lying between them. Looked up from germline, CDR1 is GTSNPN and CDR2 is SVGIG (reference sequence). The CDR3 sequence is 11 residues long. DNA for the CDR3: TGTGCCTGGCAACAGCCTTATGGCTACACCTTC. Encoded protein: CAWQQPYGYTF.

This clone was recorded only once. This chain links TRBV7-3 with TRBJ1-3; 7 bases fit TRBD1. Germline V gene lookup returns CDR1 SGHTA and CDR2 FQGTGA. Trimming at V came to 4 bases and at J to 2 bases, leaving 5 bases not matched to a gene. The CDR3 contains 15 residues. CDR3 sequence: CASSSQGTPGNTIYF. The CDR3 bases are TGTGCCAGCAGCTCACAGGGGACACCTGGAAACACCATATATTTT.

In its sample, this clone was seen a few times. The chain has TRBV10-3 and TRBJ2-7; D call uncertain. With 0 bases removed from V and 2 bases from J, the gap between germline ends came to 2 bases. Germline V gene data show CDR1 as ENHRY and CDR2 as SYGVKD. CDR3 length: 12 residues. Here the CDR3 reads CAISESAYEQYF. The CDR3 DNA reads as TGTGCCATCAGTGAGTCCGCCTACGAGCAGTACTTC.

The V call is TRBV28, the J call TRBJ1-2, with D possibly TRBD1 on 5 matching bases. Germline V gene lookup returns CDR1 MDHEN and CDR2 SYDVKM. V was trimmed by 5 bases and J by 5 bases, leaving 15 bases between them. This CDR3 comprises 14 residues. CDR3 DNA: TGTGCCAGCAGTCCCCTAGGCCGGGGGTATGGCTACACCTTC. This sequence encodes CASSPLGRGYGYTF.

This clone was observed a few times. The gene calls are TRBV28 and TRBJ2-1; no firm D call. Germline-derived CDR1 and CDR2 are MDHEN and SYDVKM. Trimming removed 2 bases from V and 6 bases from J, with 5 bases in between. This CDR3 region has 12 residues. The CDR3 loop reads CASSLPVNEQFF. For the CDR3, the DNA is TGTGCCAGCAGTTTACCAGTCAATGAGCAGTTCTTC.

The gene calls are TRBV19 and TRBJ2-7; TRBD1 is a possible D gene (6 bases). Germline V lookup: CDR1 LNHDA, CDR2 SQIVND (reference sequence). Trimming removed 7 bases at V and 6 bases at J, with 16 bases between. CDR3 size: 13 residues. The CDR3 DNA reads TGTGCCAGTACCGCAACAGGGAGAGGCGAGCAGTACTTC. Translation: CASTATGRGEQYF.

This chain uses TRBV19 with TRBJ1-5; 8 positions agree with TRBD1. Germline lookup yields CDR1 LNHDA and CDR2 SQIVND (reference sequence). The CDR3 extends over 15 amino acids. V gave up 5 bases and J gave up 0 bases; unmatched junction bases: 3. This CDR3 is CASSDRGYSNQPQHF. DNA for the CDR3: TGTGCCAGTAGTGACAGGGGATATAGCAATCAGCCCCAGCATTTT.

The V gene is TRBV7-9, the J gene TRBJ2-7; 8 positions agree with TRBD1. The CDR3 runs to 14 residues. Germline loops: CDR1 SEHNR, CDR2 FQNEAQ (reference sequence). V gave up 5 bases and J gave up 4 bases; unmatched junction bases: 7. CDR3 residues: CASSGQGARYEQYF. The CDR3 DNA follows: TGTGCCAGCAGCGGTCAGGGGGCGAGATACGAGCAGTACTTC.